The clone carrying this T cell receptor (beta chain) was observed once. The sample is drawn from a study of beta chain features in type 1 diabetes. Germline values: CDR1 MDHEN, CDR2 SYDVKM. The CDR3 consists of 14 residues. V lost 5 bases and J lost 13; bases outside the gene matches: 14. Investigators reverse transcribed all isolated RNA, so they sequenced expressed TCRB transcripts. Only in-frame clones appear in the TCRdb table, and some are missing; sequencing was by immunoSEQ multiplex PCR. The table shows around 330,000 clones, with approximately 10% occurring only once. This clonotype was obtained from a woman in her twenties or thirties in good health. The sample taken for sequencing was naive CD4+ T cells from blood. V gene TRBV28 combines with J gene TRBJ1-1, with 9 nucleotides matching TRBD1. CDR3: CASSITIGGQGLFF. The DNA of the CDR3 is TGTGCCAGCAGTATAACAATTGGGGGACAGGGTCTTTTCTTT.